The rows below give T cell receptor beta chains drawn from one sample of a study of shared T cell receptors in the human thymus. Assay used: immunoSEQ multiplex PCR; TCRdb lists only in-frame clones, some missing. The table records almost 550,000 clones, 75% to 85% of them present only once. The sample was also linked to a second study, of human thymus T cells.

The sequenced sample consisted of thymocytes. Receptors were obtained from a boy younger than two with a congenital heart defect. Both conserved end residues are part of each CDR3. The D gene is left open where the match is weak. Size values are once, few and many counts, or a class for expanded clones, and some rows have none.

j_gene: TRBJ2-3
abundance: -
v_gene: TRBV4-2
d_gene: TRBD2
CDR3aa: CASSQDRETSGTDTQYF
CDR3nt: TGTGCCAGCAGCCAAGATAGGGAGACTAGCGGCACAGATACGCAGTATTTT

j_gene: TRBJ2-3
abundance: -
v_gene: TRBV5-4
d_gene: TRBD2
CDR3aa: CASSFNGLAGGGDTQYF
CDR3nt: TGTGCCAGCAGCTTCAATGGACTAGCGGGAGGTGGAGATACGCAGTATTTT

j_gene: TRBJ1-2
abundance: -
v_gene: TRBV29-1
d_gene: -
CDR3aa: CSVDRGGSGGEGYGYTF
CDR3nt: TGCAGCGTTGACAGAGGGGGTTCGGGAGGGGAGGGCTATGGCTACACCTTC

j_gene: TRBJ2-7
abundance: -
v_gene: TRBV10-1
d_gene: TRBD2
CDR3aa: CASSEYGGDYEQYF
CDR3nt: TGCGCCAGCAGTGAGTATGGGGGGGACTACGAGCAGTACTTC

j_gene: TRBJ2-3
abundance: -
v_gene: TRBV5-6
d_gene: -
CDR3aa: CASSFRETGTDTQYF
CDR3nt: TGTGCCAGCAGCTTTCGGGAGACGGGCACAGATACGCAGTATTTT

j_gene: TRBJ1-2
abundance: -
v_gene: TRBV5-1
d_gene: -
CDR3aa: CASSTPRTDNTSYGYTF
CDR3nt: TGCGCCAGCAGCACGCCCAGGACAGACAACACTTCTTATGGCTACACCTTC

j_gene: TRBJ2-7
abundance: -
v_gene: TRBV4-1
d_gene: TRBD2
CDR3aa: CASSQGISGSSYEQYF
CDR3nt: TGCGCCAGCAGCCAAGGCATTAGCGGGAGCTCCTACGAGCAGTACTTC

j_gene: TRBJ1-6
abundance: -
v_gene: TRBV28
d_gene: -
CDR3aa: CASSFGGNNSPLHF
CDR3nt: TGTGCCAGCAGTTTCGGGGGGAATAATTCACCCCTCCACTTT

j_gene: TRBJ2-3
abundance: -
v_gene: TRBV10-3
d_gene: -
CDR3aa: CAISQAGFGTDTQYF
CDR3nt: TGTGCCATCAGTCAAGCGGGCTTTGGGACAGATACGCAGTATTTT

j_gene: TRBJ1-2
abundance: -
v_gene: TRBV19
d_gene: -
CDR3aa: CASSAHRHGYTF
CDR3nt: TGTGCCAGTAGTGCTCACAGACATGGCTACACCTTC

j_gene: TRBJ2-1
abundance: -
v_gene: TRBV27
d_gene: TRBD2
CDR3aa: CATDVAGGPGSYNEQFF
CDR3nt: TGTGCCACGGACGTAGCGGGAGGGCCTGGGTCCTACAATGAGCAGTTCTTC

j_gene: TRBJ2-7
abundance: -
v_gene: TRBV2
d_gene: TRBD1
CDR3aa: CASSDQGAGEQYF
CDR3nt: TGTGCCAGCAGTGACCAGGGGGCGGGGGAGCAGTACTTC

j_gene: TRBJ1-1
abundance: few
v_gene: TRBV28
d_gene: -
CDR3aa: CASGVFRGACGTEAFF
CDR3nt: TGTGCCAGCGGCGTATTCCGTGGGGCATGTGGCACTGAAGCTTTCTTT

j_gene: TRBJ2-1
abundance: -
v_gene: TRBV30
d_gene: TRBD2
CDR3aa: CAWSVLGLGLLEQFF
CDR3nt: TGTGCCTGGAGTGTATTGGGACTAGGGTTACTTGAGCAGTTCTTC

j_gene: TRBJ2-1
abundance: -
v_gene: TRBV9
d_gene: TRBD1
CDR3aa: CASSHGSDRVFRNEQFF
CDR3nt: TGTGCCAGCAGCCACGGGTCCGACAGGGTGTTTAGGAATGAGCAGTTCTTC

j_gene: TRBJ2-1
abundance: -
v_gene: TRBV28
d_gene: TRBD2
CDR3aa: CASLGLAGGRNEQFF
CDR3nt: TGTGCCAGCCTGGGACTAGCGGGAGGGAGGAATGAGCAGTTCTTC

j_gene: TRBJ2-5
abundance: -
v_gene: TRBV29-1
d_gene: TRBD1
CDR3aa: CSAYRRDRGETQYF
CDR3nt: TGCAGCGCCTATCGCCGGGACAGGGGGGAGACCCAGTACTTC

j_gene: TRBJ1-4
abundance: -
v_gene: TRBV7-2
d_gene: TRBD1
CDR3aa: CASSYSTGGAGEKLFF
CDR3nt: TGTGCCAGCAGCTATTCTACAGGGGGCGCGGGTGAAAAACTGTTTTTT

j_gene: TRBJ2-5
abundance: -
v_gene: TRBV9
d_gene: -
CDR3aa: CASSVGLLETQYF
CDR3nt: TGTGCCAGCAGCGTAGGACTACTAGAGACCCAGTACTTC

j_gene: TRBJ2-1
abundance: -
v_gene: TRBV5-4
d_gene: TRBD2
CDR3aa: CASSLGGGSYEQFF
CDR3nt: TGTGCCAGCAGCTTGGGGGGAGGGTCTTATGAGCAGTTCTTC

j_gene: TRBJ2-5
abundance: -
v_gene: TRBV11-2
d_gene: TRBD2
CDR3aa: CASSLGLQETQYF
CDR3nt: TGTGCCAGCAGCCTGGGACTACAAGAGACCCAGTACTTC

j_gene: TRBJ2-3
abundance: -
v_gene: TRBV4-1
d_gene: TRBD2
CDR3aa: CASSPGTKSAGGHDTQYF
CDR3nt: TGCGCCAGCAGCCCGGGGACTAAGTCAGCGGGGGGCCATGATACGCAGTATTTT

j_gene: TRBJ2-1
abundance: -
v_gene: TRBV9
d_gene: TRBD2
CDR3aa: CASSPGDIPGLAAYNEQFF
CDR3nt: TGTGCCAGCAGCCCAGGTGACATCCCGGGACTAGCAGCCTACAATGAGCAGTTCTTC

j_gene: TRBJ2-2
abundance: -
v_gene: TRBV2
d_gene: TRBD2
CDR3aa: CASTLGLAGPTGELFF
CDR3nt: TGTGCCAGCACCCTAGGACTAGCGGGACCCACCGGGGAGCTGTTTTTT

j_gene: TRBJ2-7
abundance: -
v_gene: TRBV2
d_gene: TRBD1
CDR3aa: CASRDKAGTGFYEQYF
CDR3nt: TGTGCCAGCAGGGATAAAGCCGGGACAGGCTTCTACGAGCAGTACTTC

j_gene: TRBJ2-5
abundance: -
v_gene: TRBV11-2
d_gene: -
CDR3aa: CASSLSRGRETQYF
CDR3nt: TGTGCCAGCAGCTTATCTAGGGGTCGAGAGACCCAGTACTTC

j_gene: TRBJ2-3
abundance: once
v_gene: TRBV11-2
d_gene: -
CDR3aa: CASSLVERPRPDTQYF
CDR3nt: TGTGCCAGCAGCTTAGTTGAGCGCCCCCGGCCAGATACGCAGTATTTT

j_gene: TRBJ1-4
abundance: -
v_gene: TRBV2
d_gene: -
CDR3aa: CASSEATGVIF
CDR3nt: TGTGCCAGCAGTGAAGCGACAGGAGTAATTTTT

j_gene: TRBJ1-5
abundance: once
v_gene: TRBV14
d_gene: TRBD1
CDR3aa: CASSQGPGTGENQPQHF
CDR3nt: TGTGCCAGCAGCCAAGGCCCCGGGACAGGGGAAAATCAGCCCCAGCATTTT